Listed here are 4 T cell receptor beta chains from one sample, sequenced in a study of cytomegalovirus exposure and HLA in healthy donors. 13 Jbeta primers and 60 Vbeta primers were used for the PCR. Measured with immunoSEQ multiplex PCR; TCRdb has only the in-frame clones, and not every one. The top ten hold roughly 0.33% of the sample, which has under 200,000 clones, approximately 86% seen once. The sequenced sample consisted of PBMCs. The source is a woman aged 30 to 39 in good health and CMV-seronegative.

V usage is TRBV10-1 and J usage is TRBJ2-1, with D unresolved. The ends were cut back, 3 bases at V and 7 bases at J, with 10 bases in the middle. This CDR3 has 13 amino acids. Germline CDR1 is WNHNN and CDR2 is SYGVQD (reference sequence). The CDR3 coding sequence is TGCGCCAGCAGTGATAACAGCCTAAATGAGCAGTTCTTC. Translated, it gives CASSDNSLNEQFF.

The CDR3 sequence: CASKILGTGGYGYTF. DNA for the CDR3: TGTGCCAGCAAAATATTAGGGACAGGGGGCTATGGCTACACCTTC. The chain has TRBV28 and TRBJ1-2; 11 bases are shared with TRBD1. The V and J ends lost 7 bases and 4 bases, in that order; junction bases with no gene match: 8. Germline loops: CDR1 MDHEN, CDR2 SYDVKM. The CDR3 is made up of 15 amino acids.

This clone was picked up a small number of times. This chain's CDR3 is CASSDPGLLGRGPAGELFF. In DNA, the CDR3 is TGTGCCAGCAGTGACCCGGGACTTTTAGGGAGAGGTCCCGCCGGGGAGCTGTTTTTT. V is TRBV2 and J is TRBJ2-2; D is perhaps TRBD2 (6 bases). Between the trimmed V and J ends, which lost 3 bases and 6 bases, there was a span of 26 bases. Per germline, CDR1 SNHLY and CDR2 FYNNEI. The CDR3 has 19 residues.

The V and J genes are TRBV30 and TRBJ2-4, with unresolved D. The CDR3 is 12 residues long. CDR1 is GTSNPN and CDR2 is SVGIG in the germline V gene (reference sequence). Trimming removed 0 bases from V and 8 bases from J, with 8 bases in between. CDR3 in DNA: TGTGCCTGGAGTGTAGACGGAGACATTCAGTACTTC. Translating gives CAWSVDGDIQYF.